This T cell receptor (beta chain) was observed in a study of T cell repertoires in cytomegalovirus infection. Looking at the study overall: Both a matching HLA type and CMV infection were indicated by public TCR beta signatures.

This CDR3 spans 14 amino acids. The V and J ends lost 1 base and 11 bases respectively, with 17 bases between them. Germline values: CDR1 SGHNT, CDR2 YENEEA. Findings and limits, study-wide: CMV carriers with the relevant HLA were identified by cumulative public TCR beta family frequency. Dominating the ex vivo response were TCR beta clonotypes that were CMV-specific and HLA-C-restricted.

In its sample, this clonotype was seen many times. What it binds is unknown. TCRdb fed the reads into MiXCR, producing one record per CDR3 protein. The sample lists a few hundred thousand distinct CDR3 sequences, around 8.7% occurring once. The chain links TRBV11-3 to TRBJ1-1; D not resolved. The sequencing input was PBMCs. The TCR sequence derives from a human donor in good health (CMV status not recorded). Some clones in this sample may be carry-over from other donors' samples. For the CDR3, the DNA is TGTGCCAGCAGCTTAGGCGGCGCGGCGGGGTATGCTTTCTTT. It encodes CASSLGGAAGYAFF.